A selection of T cell receptor beta chains follows, all from one sample in a study of response to subunit inactivated influenza vaccine. Via MiXCR, TCRdb re-called the RT-PCR reads, giving one row per CDR3 protein. Of about 500,000 distinct CDR3 sequences detected, more than 15% appear once; the ten largest clones hold around 3%. The sample was CD4+ T cells sorted from PBMCs, taken around 25 months after vaccination. The source of these receptors is a man aged 45 to 70 who received an inactivated influenza vaccine. Both conserved end residues are part of each CDR3. D genes are given only for firm matches. Clone size, where shown, is once, few, many, or a class for clones that have expanded.

abundance: .; j_gene: TRBJ1-4; v_gene: TRBV5-1; d_gene: .; CDR3aa: CASSPRDGGNEKLFF; CDR3nt: TGCGCCAGCAGCCCCCGGGACGGGGGGAATGAAAAACTGTTTTTT
abundance: .; j_gene: TRBJ2-3; v_gene: TRBV7-9; d_gene: .; CDR3aa: CASSLSSAGGDTQYF; CDR3nt: TGTGCCAGCAGCTTAAGTAGCGCCGGCGGAGATACGCAGTATTTT
abundance: .; j_gene: TRBJ1-5; v_gene: TRBV6-2/TRBV6-3; d_gene: .; CDR3aa: CATQQGFGGIQPQHF; CDR3nt: TGTGCCACCCAGCAGGGTTTCGGGGGGATCCAGCCCCAGCATTTT
abundance: few; j_gene: TRBJ1-1; v_gene: TRBV28; d_gene: .; CDR3aa: CASSSSAATGNTEAFF; CDR3nt: TGTGCCAGCAGTTCGTCAGCCGCGACAGGGAACACTGAAGCTTTCTTT
abundance: few; j_gene: TRBJ2-5; v_gene: TRBV10-3; d_gene: TRBD1; CDR3aa: CAISVRRDSEETQYF; CDR3nt: TGTGCCATCAGTGTGAGAAGGGACAGCGAAGAGACCCAGTACTTC
abundance: few; j_gene: TRBJ2-2; v_gene: TRBV6-2/TRBV6-3; d_gene: .; CDR3aa: CASSYGPTGELFF; CDR3nt: TGTGCCAGCAGTTACGGACCGACCGGGGAGCTGTTTTTT
abundance: few; j_gene: TRBJ1-6; v_gene: TRBV11-2; d_gene: .; CDR3aa: CASSLAGYSPLHF; CDR3nt: TGTGCCAGCAGCTTAGCAGGGTATTCACCCCTCCACTTT
abundance: .; j_gene: TRBJ2-1; v_gene: TRBV9; d_gene: TRBD2; CDR3aa: CASSLTGASGNTYNEQFF; CDR3nt: TGTGCCAGCAGCTTGACTGGGGCTAGCGGGAACACCTACAATGAGCAGTTCTTC
abundance: many; j_gene: TRBJ2-1; v_gene: TRBV9; d_gene: TRBD2; CDR3aa: CASSPGTSYNEQFF; CDR3nt: TGTGCCAGCAGCCCCGGGACTAGTTACAATGAGCAGTTCTTC
abundance: .; j_gene: TRBJ1-1; v_gene: TRBV11-2; d_gene: TRBD1; CDR3aa: CASSLVTGFTEAFF; CDR3nt: TGTGCCAGCAGCTTAGTGACAGGGTTCACTGAAGCTTTCTTT
abundance: few; j_gene: TRBJ2-1; v_gene: TRBV5-1; d_gene: TRBD1; CDR3aa: CASSLGTGTYNEQFF; CDR3nt: TGCGCCAGCAGCTTGGGGACAGGGACCTACAATGAGCAGTTCTTC
abundance: .; j_gene: TRBJ2-7; v_gene: TRBV7-8; d_gene: .; CDR3aa: CASSSYRAYEQYF; CDR3nt: TGTGCCAGCAGCTCATACAGAGCCTACGAGCAGTACTTC
abundance: .; j_gene: TRBJ2-3; v_gene: TRBV9; d_gene: TRBD2; CDR3aa: CASSASGSATTDTQYF; CDR3nt: TGTGCCAGCAGCGCTAGCGGGAGCGCAACCACAGATACGCAGTATTTT
abundance: .; j_gene: TRBJ2-7; v_gene: TRBV6-2/TRBV6-3; d_gene: TRBD1; CDR3aa: CASRGQGADFSYEQYF; CDR3nt: TGTGCCAGCAGGGGACAGGGGGCAGATTTTTCCTACGAGCAGTACTTC
abundance: few; j_gene: TRBJ2-1; v_gene: TRBV28; d_gene: .; CDR3aa: CASKGPGSYNEQFF; CDR3nt: TGTGCCAGCAAGGGACCAGGGTCCTACAATGAGCAGTTCTTC
abundance: .; j_gene: TRBJ2-2; v_gene: TRBV5-8; d_gene: .; CDR3aa: CASSDWTAGPTGELFF; CDR3nt: TGTGCCAGCAGCGATTGGACCGCCGGACCCACCGGGGAGCTGTTTTTT
abundance: .; j_gene: TRBJ1-1; v_gene: TRBV7-2; d_gene: .; CDR3aa: CASSFHMGGNTEAFF; CDR3nt: TGTGCCAGCAGCTTTCACATGGGGGGGAACACTGAAGCTTTCTTT
abundance: .; j_gene: TRBJ2-4; v_gene: TRBV18; d_gene: .; CDR3aa: CASSPRSGKNIQYF; CDR3nt: TGTGCCAGCTCACCCCGATCGGGAAAAAACATTCAGTACTTC
abundance: many; j_gene: TRBJ2-1; v_gene: TRBV5-1; d_gene: .; CDR3aa: CASSLALSSYNEQFF; CDR3nt: TGTGCCAGCAGCTTAGCGCTAAGCTCCTACAATGAGCAGTTCTTC
abundance: many; j_gene: TRBJ2-3; v_gene: TRBV24-1; d_gene: .; CDR3aa: CATSDSGLGGTDTQYF; CDR3nt: TGTGCCACCAGTGACTCCGGACTTGGAGGGACAGATACGCAGTATTTT